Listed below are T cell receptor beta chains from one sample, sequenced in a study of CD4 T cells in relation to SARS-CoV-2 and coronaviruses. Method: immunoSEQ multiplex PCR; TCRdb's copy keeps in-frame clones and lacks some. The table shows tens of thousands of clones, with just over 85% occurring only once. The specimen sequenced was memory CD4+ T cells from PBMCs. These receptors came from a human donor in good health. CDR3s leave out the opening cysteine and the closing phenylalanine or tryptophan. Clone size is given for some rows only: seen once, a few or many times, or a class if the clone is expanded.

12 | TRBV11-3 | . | ASSFRDNSDTQY
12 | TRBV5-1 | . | ASKRTGAYNEQF
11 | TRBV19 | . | ASTSARRTEAF
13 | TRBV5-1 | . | ASSYLAGDGNTQY
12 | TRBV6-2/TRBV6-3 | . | ASSWDGGRREQY
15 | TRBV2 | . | ASSEPGLAVSTDTQY
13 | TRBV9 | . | ASSPQKGDYNEQF
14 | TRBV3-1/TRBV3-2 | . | ASSQDRLAATDTQY
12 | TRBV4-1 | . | ASSNPSVNSPLH
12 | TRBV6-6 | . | ASCLSPNTGELF
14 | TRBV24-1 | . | ATSDRPGQGTDTQY
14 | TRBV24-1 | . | ATSDLLAGEIDTQY
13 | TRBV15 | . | ATSRDFWGQETQY
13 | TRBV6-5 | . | ASSPSGASYNEQF
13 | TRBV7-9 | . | ASSPGDGGNQPQH
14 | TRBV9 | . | ASSVADEGDVEKLF
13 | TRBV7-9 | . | ASSLDAERRYEQY
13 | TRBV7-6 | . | ASSPQGGSGNTIY
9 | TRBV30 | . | AWSTGRGYT
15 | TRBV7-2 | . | ASSLDPGRSGTDTQY
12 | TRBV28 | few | ASSLLVRGYEQY
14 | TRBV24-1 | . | ATSDNLAGSYNEQF
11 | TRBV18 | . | ASSRQESETQY
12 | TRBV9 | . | ASSPLPRGGAQY
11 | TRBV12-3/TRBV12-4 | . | ASSVQGTYGYT
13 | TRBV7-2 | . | ASRQGSAGSSPLH
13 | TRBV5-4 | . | ASSVSSGGNSPLH
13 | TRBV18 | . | ASSPGTSDDNEQF
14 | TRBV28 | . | ATHPTGRGDNQPQH